This TCR beta chain stems from a study of OX40 agonist ivuxolimab in advanced cancers. Study results and caveats: The CD4+ and CD8+ T cells in the blood had expanded clonally by week 6 at 0.1 to 3.0 mg/kg.

Libraries were prepared by immunoSEQ multiplex PCR; TCRdb keeps only in-frame clonotypes and omits some of them. The top ten hold 2% to 3% of the sample, which has 60,000 or so clones, about 79% seen once. Only a few counts were recorded for this clone. What it binds is not known. The length of the CDR3 is 15 residues. In germline, CDR1 is SEHNR, CDR2 FQNEAQ (reference sequence). Unmatched junction bases numbered 13, after V lost 5 bases and J lost 10 bases. The sequences come from CD4+ or CD8+ T cells sorted from blood, collected in a trial of the OX40 agonist ivuxolimab. The receptor was isolated from an adult with an advanced solid tumor such as melanoma, head and neck, liver or kidney cancer. This chain joins TRBV7-9 and TRBJ2-1, with 8 bases lining up with TRBD1. DNA for the CDR3: TGTGCCAGCAGCCCCGCCAGGGGGCCTGTGGGGGAGCAGTTCTTC. It is translated as CASSPARGPVGEQFF.